These T cell receptor beta chains were read from a single sample in a study of cytomegalovirus exposure and HLA in healthy donors. This table comes from immunoSEQ multiplex PCR, and its TCRdb copy is limited to in-frame clones, with some not included. Of about 160,000 clones listed, 82% were seen once; the top ten hold approximately 1.4%. Material: PBMCs. The receptors come from a girl aged 10 to 17 in good health and CMV-seropositive. Each CDR3 is given with its conserved first and last residue. A D gene is named only where the DNA matches it firmly. Not all rows give a size; the values are once, few, many and, for expanded clones, a class.

-	-	TRBV7-6	TRBJ1-3	CAWGTAGNTIYF	TGTGCTTGGGGGACTGCCGGAAACACCATATATTTT
-	TRBD1	TRBV7-9	TRBJ2-3	CASSSRDRGTDTQYF	TGTGCCAGCAGCTCGCGGGACAGGGGGACAGATACGCAGTATTTT
few	TRBD1	TRBV15	TRBJ1-2	CATSSRDSYGYTF	TGTGCCACCAGCTCCCGGGACAGCTATGGCTACACCTTC
-	TRBD2	TRBV6-5	TRBJ2-3	CASSPTTSAQRYF	TGTGCCAGCAGCCCAACGACTAGCGCTCAGCGGTATTTT
-	-	TRBV6-1	TRBJ2-2	CASSDRNTGELFF	TGTGCCAGCAGTGACCGTAACACCGGGGAGCTGTTTTTT
-	-	TRBV10-2	TRBJ2-1	CASGSLADNYNEQFF	TGCGCCAGTGGTTCTCTAGCAGACAACTACAATGAGCAGTTCTTC
-	TRBD2	TRBV18	TRBJ2-7	CASSPAGGGNEQYF	TGTGCCAGCTCACCCGCGGGCGGGGGGAACGAGCAGTACTTC
-	-	TRBV2	TRBJ2-7	CASSEWGEDYEQYF	TGTGCCAGCAGTGAATGGGGGGAGGACTACGAGCAGTACTTC
-	TRBD2	TRBV5-1	TRBJ2-1	CASSLLAGGLNEQFF	TGCGCCAGCAGCTTGTTAGCGGGGGGGCTCAATGAGCAGTTCTTC
-	-	TRBV7-9	TRBJ2-7	CASTTAGTLSEQYF	TGTGCCAGCACCACAGCGGGGACACTTTCCGAGCAGTACTTC
once	-	TRBV6-1	TRBJ1-5	CASSEPPGMNNQPQHF	TGTGCCAGCAGTGAACCCCCGGGGATGAACAATCAGCCCCAGCATTTT
-	-	TRBV6-5	TRBJ1-5	CASSYGGSQPQHF	TGTGCCAGCAGTTACGGGGGGTCTCAGCCCCAGCATTTT
-	-	TRBV30	TRBJ1-1	CAWSAQGSTEAFF	TGTGCCTGGAGCGCTCAGGGGAGCACTGAAGCTTTCTTT
few	-	TRBV23-1	TRBJ1-2	CASSPDNRESASNYGYTF	TGCGCCAGCAGCCCGGATAACAGGGAGTCCGCTTCTAACTATGGCTACACCTTC
-	-	TRBV7-2	TRBJ2-5	CASSLNWRGSQETQYF	TGTGCCAGCAGCTTAAATTGGAGAGGTTCCCAAGAGACCCAGTACTTC
-	TRBD1	TRBV23-1	TRBJ2-7	CASSQSRTGGLYEQYF	TGCGCCAGCAGTCAATCTCGGACAGGGGGACTCTACGAGCAGTACTTC
-	TRBD1	TRBV6-5	TRBJ1-1	CASSLDRVEAFF	TGTGCCAGCAGTCTGGACAGGGTGGAAGCTTTCTTT
-	TRBD1	TRBV5-4	TRBJ2-5	CASSTGQGETQYF	TGTGCCAGCAGTACGGGACAGGGCGAGACCCAGTACTTC
-	-	TRBV28	TRBJ1-5	CASRSARGAIPNQPQHF	TGTGCCAGCAGATCAGCCCGGGGGGCTATCCCCAATCAGCCCCAGCATTTT
-	TRBD1	TRBV6-6	TRBJ1-1	CASSPGQGEAFF	TGTGCCAGCAGTCCCGGACAGGGGGAAGCTTTCTTT
-	TRBD1	TRBV11-2	TRBJ2-7	CASSLDRSSYEQYF	TGTGCCAGCAGTTTGGACAGGAGTTCCTACGAGCAGTACTTC
few	-	TRBV18	TRBJ1-2	CASSRREDGYTF	TGTGCCAGCTCCCGGAGGGAGGATGGCTACACCTTC
-	TRBD1	TRBV6-5	TRBJ2-1	CASSYSLDRGGNEQFF	TGTGCCAGCAGTTACTCTTTGGACAGGGGGGGCAATGAGCAGTTCTTC
-	TRBD1	TRBV2	TRBJ2-5	CASSEEDRGRETQYF	TGTGCCAGCAGTGAAGAGGACAGGGGGCGGGAGACCCAGTACTTC
few	TRBD1	TRBV7-2	TRBJ2-3	CASSLGQGATDTQYF	TGTGCCAGCAGCTTAGGACAGGGTGCCACAGATACGCAGTATTTT
-	-	TRBV28	TRBJ2-7	CASRESTYEQYF	TGTGCCAGCCGGGAGTCTACCTACGAGCAGTACTTC
few	TRBD2	TRBV29-1	TRBJ2-3	CSVEDGTSGGPTDTQYF	TGCAGCGTTGAAGATGGGACTAGCGGGGGGCCCACAGATACGCAGTATTTT
-	-	TRBV27	TRBJ1-2	CASSLLRGTNYGYTF	TGTGCCAGCAGTTTATTGCGGGGGACAAACTATGGCTACACCTTC
once	TRBD2	TRBV5-1	TRBJ2-1	CASSTGLVNNEQFF	TGCGCCAGCAGCACGGGACTAGTCAACAATGAGCAGTTCTTC
-	-	TRBV6-5	TRBJ2-7	CASNQGPSSYEQYF	TGTGCCAGCAATCAGGGTCCGAGCTCCTACGAGCAGTACTTC
few	-	TRBV5-1	TRBJ1-1	CASSSDLNPGSMNTEAFF	TGCGCCAGCAGCTCCGATCTCAACCCAGGGTCTATGAACACTGAAGCTTTCTTT
-	-	TRBV2	TRBJ1-4	CASSGQIRYATNEKLFF	TGTGCCAGCAGTGGACAGATCAGATATGCAACTAATGAAAAACTGTTTTTT
-	-	TRBV21-1	TRBJ1-1	CASSKDGEQGRTEAFF	TGTGCCAGCAGCAAAGACGGAGAGCAGGGTCGGACTGAAGCTTTCTTT
once	-	TRBV7-9	TRBJ1-4	CVSSDSTGVGTNEKLFF	TGTGTCAGCAGCGACTCGACGGGAGTTGGGACTAATGAAAAACTGTTTTTT
once	-	TRBV29-1	TRBJ2-7	CSVEYGRRDEQYF	TGCAGCGTTGAATACGGCAGGAGGGACGAGCAGTACTTC
-	TRBD2	TRBV4-2	TRBJ2-1	CASSQDGLAGVYEQFF	TGTGCCAGCAGCCAGGATGGACTAGCGGGAGTCTATGAGCAGTTCTTC
-	TRBD1	TRBV28	TRBJ2-4	CASSSNLRGTKNIQYF	TGTGCCAGCAGTTCCAACCTCAGGGGGACCAAAAACATTCAGTACTTC
-	-	TRBV25-1	TRBJ1-5	CASSDRGNQPQHF	TGTGCCAGCAGTGACAGGGGTAATCAGCCCCAGCATTTT
-	TRBD2	TRBV7-6	TRBJ2-7	CASSPPQRGSYEQYF	TGTGCCAGCAGCCCACCACAGCGGGGGAGCTACGAGCAGTACTTC
-	TRBD1	TRBV19	TRBJ1-2	CASRNGAGGGRGYTF	TGTGCCAGTAGGAATGGGGCAGGGGGCGGCAGAGGCTACACCTTC
few	-	TRBV5-4	TRBJ2-3	CASSLNPPRGSTDTQYF	TGTGCCAGCAGCTTGAATCCGCCCAGGGGATCGACAGATACGCAGTATTTT
-	-	TRBV12-5	TRBJ2-2	CASGLSTVDTGELFF	TGTGCTAGTGGTTTGTCGACAGTGGACACCGGGGAGCTGTTTTTT
-	TRBD1	TRBV6-5	TRBJ1-4	CASSYSAQGNGGKLFF	TGTGCCAGCAGTTACTCAGCACAGGGGAATGGTGGGAAACTGTTTTTT